The 20 T cell receptor beta chains presented below share a single source sample, sequenced in a study of blood T cell repertoires in COVID-19 (dated by TCRdb to about 2020). Library preparation employed the immunoSEQ multiplex PCR assay. TCRdb took over this immuneACCESS table, retaining in-frame rearrangements with V and J assigned. Such tables are incomplete; in checked studies, under half of the missing clones stem from an unresolved V gene, and the remainder is unexplained. Present in this sample are fewer than 500,000 clones, 87% of which were seen just once. 1% to 1.5% of the sample is taken by the ten largest. The sequenced sample was PBMCs or T cells enriched from blood (not recorded which). The origin of the receptors is a man younger than 40 who had recovered from COVID-19.

This chain connects TRBV11-3 to TRBJ2-7; D uncertain. V was trimmed by 5 bases and J by 1 base, leaving 9 bases between them. The CDR3 spans 13 residues. Germline-derived CDR1 and CDR2 are SGHNT and YENEEA. CDR3 in amino acids: CASSPTGSYEQYF. CDR3 in DNA: TGTGCCAGCAGCCCGACGGGTTCCTACGAGCAGTACTTC. The variable domain in full, with the rest retrieved from reference TRBV11-3 and TRBJ2-7, is EAGVVQSPRYKIIEKKQPVAFWCNPISGHNTLYWYLQNLGQGPELLIRYENEEAVDDSQLPKDRFSAERLKGVDSTLKIQPAELGDSAVYLCASSPTGSYEQYFGPGTRLTVT.

The gene calls are TRBV6-1 and TRBJ1-1; TRBD1 aligns across 8 bases. V was pared by 3 bases and J by 3 bases, with 6 bases of the junction left unmatched. The CDR3 totals 15 residues. Germline values: CDR1 MNHNS, CDR2 SASEGT. The CDR3 coding sequence is TGTGCCAGCAGTGACCAGGACAGGGTGTACACTGAAGCTTTCTTT. It specifies CASSDQDRVYTEAFF.

This clone was counted only a few times. V usage is TRBV6-2 or TRBV6-3 and J usage is TRBJ1-6; 7 positions match TRBD1. Per germline, CDR1 MNHEY and CDR2 SVGEGT. The length of the CDR3 is 15 residues. J lost 6 bases, V lost 2 bases, and 4 bases had no gene match. The CDR3 sequence is CASSYVGTVNSPLHF. CDR3 nucleotides: TGTGCCAGCAGTTACGTGGGGACAGTTAATTCACCCCTCCACTTT.

This clone was seen repeatedly, ten times or more. The chain carries TRBV6-5 and TRBJ1-2; D unclear. The CDR3 length is 14 residues. Germline V gene sequence: CDR1 MNHEY, CDR2 SVGAGI. Between the trimmed V and J ends, which lost 6 bases and 2 bases, there was a span of 13 bases. This CDR3 reads CASRRTRENYGYTF. The CDR3 DNA sequence: TGTGCCAGCAGACGTACCCGGGAGAACTATGGCTACACCTTC.

This rearrangement joins TRBV29-1 to TRBJ1-2; 11 bases line up with TRBD1. The CDR3 consists of 14 residues. The junction had 9 bases not matched to a gene; V was cut back by 6 bases and J by 6 bases. Germline lookup yields CDR1 SQVTM and CDR2 ANQGSEA. CDR3 DNA sequence: TGCAGCGTACCCCTTGGGACAGGGGGTCATGGCTACACCTTC. This codes for CSVPLGTGGHGYTF.

The count of this clone is one. The V and J genes are TRBV5-1 and TRBJ1-3, with D tentatively TRBD1 (5 bases). Germline-derived CDR1 and CDR2 are SGHRS and YFSETQ. V gave up 3 bases and J gave up 4 bases, with 8 bases separating them. The length of the CDR3 is 13 residues. The CDR3 nucleotides read TGCGCCAGCAGCTCAGGGTCCGGAAACACCATATATTTT. Translated: CASSSGSGNTIYF.

The chain couples TRBV5-4 to TRBJ2-7, with D possibly being TRBD1 (5 bases). Trimming shortened V by 4 bases and J by 1 base, and 12 bases separated the two germline ends. Germline V gene sequence: CDR1 SGHNT, CDR2 YYREEE (reference sequence). The length of the CDR3 is 14 residues. CDR3 DNA sequence: TGTGCCAGCAGCGCCAGGGTGGGTTCCTACGAGCAGTACTTC. It is translated as CASSARVGSYEQYF.

This chain uses TRBV25-1 with TRBJ2-1, with D perhaps matching TRBD1 (6 bases). CDR3 length: 11 amino acids. Between the trimmed V and J ends, which lost 7 bases and 10 bases, there was a span of 11 bases. Germline values: CDR1 MGHDK, CDR2 SYGVNS. CDR3 protein: CASTRGWEQFF. For the CDR3, the DNA is TGTGCCAGCACCAGGGGATGGGAGCAGTTCTTC.

The rearrangement joins TRBV27 to TRBJ1-6, with 7 bases matching TRBD1. V was pared by 5 bases and J by 7 bases, with 8 bases of the junction left unmatched. This CDR3 region has 15 residues. From germline, CDR1 is MNHEY and CDR2 SMNVEV (reference sequence). Written as DNA, the CDR3 is TGTGCCAGCAGTCCCACAGGGGATTGGAATTCACCCCTCCACTTT. Translating it yields CASSPTGDWNSPLHF.

CDR3 nucleotides: TGTGCCAGCAGCCGAACAGGGGACCAAAATTCACCCCTCCACTTT. This encodes CASSRTGDQNSPLHF. This rearrangement joins TRBV9 to TRBJ1-6; 7 bases are a match to TRBD1. The V segment lost 4 bases and the J segment 7 bases; nucleotides outside the gene matches: 8. The germline V gene encodes CDR1 SGDLS and CDR2 YYNGEE. There are 15 residues in the CDR3.

V is TRBV12-3 or TRBV12-4 and J is TRBJ1-2; 9 positions match TRBD1. The CDR3 totals 12 residues. J was trimmed by 5 bases and V by 8 bases; bases with no gene match: 3. The CDR3: CASGTGRYGYTF. The CDR3, as DNA: TGTGCCAGCGGGACAGGGAGGTATGGCTACACCTTC.

This clone has just a few counts. V gene TRBV5-1 combines with J gene TRBJ2-2; 7 nucleotides line up with TRBD1. The J segment lost 5 bases and the V segment lost 2 bases, leaving 6 bases of the junction unmatched. The germline CDR1 and CDR2 sequences are SGHRS and YFSETQ. The CDR3 is 15 residues long. This CDR3 reads CASSFTGEGTGELFF. Here the CDR3 DNA reads TGCGCCAGCAGCTTCACAGGGGAAGGAACCGGGGAGCTGTTTTTT.

Here the CDR3 DNA reads TGTGCCAGCGCTAGAGTCGGGGTCGGGGAAAAACTGTTTTTT. Translation gives CASARVGVGEKLFF. The chain couples TRBV27 to TRBJ1-4; the D is unclear. Trimming took off 8 bases at V and 8 bases at J, with 18 bases between the two ends. The CDR3 consists of 14 residues. CDR1 and CDR2 from the germline V gene are MNHEY and SMNVEV (reference sequence).

This chain joins TRBV6-5 and TRBJ1-4; 8 bases match TRBD1. Trimming removed 6 bases from V and 10 bases from J; junction bases left unmatched: 1. Germline V lookup: CDR1 MNHEY, CDR2 SVGAGI. The CDR3 is made up of 11 amino acids. In DNA, the CDR3 is TGTGCCAGCAGGACAGGGGCAAAACTGTTTTTT. The encoded protein is CASRTGAKLFF.

The genes are TRBV4-1 and TRBJ1-1; 7 bases line up with TRBD1. CDR1 is MGHRA and CDR2 is YSYEKL in the germline V gene. The V gene end was trimmed by 5 bases and the J gene end by 4 bases; junction bases not matched to a gene: 10. The CDR3 length is 15 residues. CDR3 sequence: CASSEVIGGLTEAFF. In DNA form, the CDR3 reads TGCGCCAGCAGCGAAGTTATAGGGGGCCTCACTGAAGCTTTCTTT.

The chain is built from TRBV4-1 and TRBJ1-1; TRBD1 might be the D (5 bases). The CDR3 has 15 amino acids. The germline V and J ends were trimmed by 0 bases and 3 bases, with 11 bases remaining between them. Germline lookup yields CDR1 MGHRA and CDR2 YSYEKL. The chain's CDR3 is CASSQEPGRDTEAFF. CDR3 bases: TGCGCCAGCAGCCAAGAGCCAGGGAGGGACACTGAAGCTTTCTTT.

The chain employs TRBV5-1 and TRBJ1-6; D is undetermined. Between the trimmed V and J ends, which lost 2 bases and 10 bases, there was a span of 13 bases. The germline V gene has CDR1 SGHRS and CDR2 YFSETQ. There are 14 residues in the CDR3. CDR3 in amino acids: CASSFGEAGSPLHF. CDR3 coding DNA: TGCGCCAGCAGCTTTGGGGAGGCCGGCTCACCCCTCCACTTT.

This clone has more than one count but fewer than ten. This chain joins TRBV2 and TRBJ2-3; D is unclear. V dropped 7 bases and J dropped 5 bases, with 7 bases sitting between them. Germline V gene lookup returns CDR1 SNHLY and CDR2 FYNNEI. The CDR3 consists of 11 residues. The CDR3 DNA follows: TGTGCCAGCACCCCAGGAGATACGCAGTATTTT. Its translation: CASTPGDTQYF.

The chain combines TRBV15 with TRBJ1-1; 7 positions agree with TRBD1. CDR3 length equals 15 residues. In germline, CDR1 is LNHNV, CDR2 YYDKDF (reference sequence). V was clipped by 8 bases and J by 1 base; unmatched bases: 10. CDR3 nucleotide sequence: TGTGCCACCTCCACCGGCGGACAGGCGAACACTGAAGCTTTCTTT. Protein sequence: CATSTGGQANTEAFF.

This rearrangement joins TRBV7-9 to TRBJ1-2; D remains unclear. Germline V gives CDR1 SEHNR, CDR2 FQNEAQ (reference sequence). With 1 base removed from V and 0 bases from J, the gap between germline ends came to 12 bases. The CDR3 length is 16 residues. The CDR3 spells CASSLDRTTSNYGYTF. The CDR3 region has the DNA TGTGCCAGCAGCTTAGACAGAACCACCTCTAACTATGGCTACACCTTC.